The rows below give T cell receptor beta chains drawn from one sample of a study of T cell responses to AZD1222 COVID-19 vaccine. The protocol was immunoSEQ multiplex PCR, while the TCRdb copy is restricted to in-frame clones and leaves out a portion. The sample records over 100,000 clones, 88% being singletons. The sequenced sample was peripheral blood, obtained on day 0 of AZD1222 vaccination. The receptors were sampled from an adult in good health. Each CDR3 is given with its conserved first and last residue. The D gene is left open where the match is weak. Clone sizes are given selectively: once, few, many, or a class where the clone is expanded.

size	V	D	J	DNA	CDR3
once	TRBV6-5	TRBD2	TRBJ2-1	TGTGCCAGCAGTTCCCGGACTAGCGGGGGTCGTAATGAGCAGTTCTTC	CASSSRTSGGRNEQFF
NA	TRBV9	NA	TRBJ2-3	TGTGCCAGCAGCTCAAGATTGGCAGATACGCAGTATTTT	CASSSRLADTQYF
few	TRBV5-4	NA	TRBJ1-1	TGTGCCAGCAGCGGAGACAGTTACGAAGCTTTCTTT	CASSGDSYEAFF
NA	TRBV19	NA	TRBJ1-2	TGTGCCAGTAGTCCGGGCGGTGGGGGCTATGGCTACACCTTC	CASSPGGGGYGYTF
once	TRBV27	NA	TRBJ2-1	TGTGCCAGCAGCCCCCGGACAAACTCCTACAATGAGCAGTTCTTC	CASSPRTNSYNEQFF
NA	TRBV7-6	NA	TRBJ2-7	TGTGCCAGCAGCTTAAGGGAGGATACCTACGAGCAGTACTTC	CASSLREDTYEQYF
medium-sized	TRBV7-2	NA	TRBJ1-2	TGTGCCAGCAGCACGCGCGGCTACACCTTC	CASSTRGYTF
NA	TRBV19	NA	TRBJ1-2	TGTGCCAGTAGCCCGACTTTATCGGGCGGCTACACCTTC	CASSPTLSGGYTF
NA	TRBV4-1	NA	TRBJ1-1	TGCGCCAGCAGCCAAGATCAACAGGGCCAGTGGGGAGCTTTCTTT	CASSQDQQGQWGAFF
NA	TRBV2	NA	TRBJ1-2	TGTGCCAGCAGTTCCTCCGGGATGCCAACCCATGGCTACACCTTC	CASSSSGMPTHGYTF
NA	TRBV6-2/TRBV6-3	NA	TRBJ2-5	TGTGCCAGCAGTTACTCGCTGGGAAAAGAGACCCAGTACTTC	CASSYSLGKETQYF
once	TRBV11-3	NA	TRBJ2-1	TGTGCCAGCAGCGAGGACTTCTTCAATGAGCAGTTCTTC	CASSEDFFNEQFF
NA	TRBV10-3	NA	TRBJ2-2	TGTGCCATCAGTGTTGGAACCGGGGAGCTGTTTTTT	CAISVGTGELFF
NA	TRBV19	NA	TRBJ1-2	TGTGCCAGTAGTATAGATTCAGCGGCGGCTTGGGAAGGCTACACCTTC	CASSIDSAAAWEGYTF
NA	TRBV5-1	NA	TRBJ2-3	TGCGCCAGCAGCTCTCGTGGGTTCGGGTTACAGGATACGCAGTATTTT	CASSSRGFGLQDTQYF
NA	TRBV5-1	NA	TRBJ1-2	TGCGCCAGCACGCCGGGGACCAACTATGGCTACACCTTC	CASTPGTNYGYTF
once	TRBV19	NA	TRBJ2-5	TGTGCCAGTAGTACCTCTCTAGGATCCCGCCAAGAGACCCAGTACTTC	CASSTSLGSRQETQYF
NA	TRBV9	TRBD1	TRBJ1-2	TGTGCCAGCAGCGTAGACCCGACAGGGAACTATGGCTACACCTTC	CASSVDPTGNYGYTF
once	TRBV15	TRBD1	TRBJ2-7	TGTGCCACCAGCAGAGTCGGACAGGTCGAAGACGAGCAGTACTTC	CATSRVGQVEDEQYF
once	TRBV6-5	TRBD2	TRBJ2-2	TGTGCCAGCAGTTACCCTGGGACTAGCGGGGGGGGACGGCTGTTTTTT	CASSYPGTSGGGRLFF
NA	TRBV5-4	TRBD1	TRBJ2-7	TGTGCCAGCAGCTATACAGGGGGAGACGAGCAGTACTTC	CASSYTGGDEQYF
NA	TRBV29-1	NA	TRBJ2-4	TGCAGCGTTGTTCTAGGAGTGAGCAAAAACATTCAGTACTTC	CSVVLGVSKNIQYF
NA	TRBV7-9	TRBD1	TRBJ1-4	TGTGCCAGCAGCCCGGGACAGCCTAATGAAAAACTGTTTTTT	CASSPGQPNEKLFF
NA	TRBV5-1	TRBD2	TRBJ2-3	TGCGCCAGCAGCTCCGGACTAGCGGGGGGTCAGATCACAGATACGCAGTATTTT	CASSSGLAGGQITDTQYF
NA	TRBV3-1/TRBV3-2	TRBD2	TRBJ2-5	TGTGCCAGCAGCTCCCGGCTAGCGGGGCAAGAGACCCAGTACTTC	CASSSRLAGQETQYF
NA	TRBV6-1	NA	TRBJ2-1	TGTGCCAGCAGTGATCTGTCCCCCAGGCAGTTCTTC	CASSDLSPRQFF
NA	TRBV5-4	NA	TRBJ1-1	TGTGCCAGCAGCTTGGGAGGGCAGAGGAACACTGAAGCTTTCTTT	CASSLGGQRNTEAFF
NA	TRBV5-1	TRBD1	TRBJ2-2	TGCGCCAGCAGCTTGGAGGGGACAGGGTCCGGGGAGCTGTTTTTT	CASSLEGTGSGELFF
once	TRBV6-6	NA	TRBJ2-3	TGTGCCAGCAGTTACTTTGAGAGGGGGGATACGCAGTATTTT	CASSYFERGDTQYF
NA	TRBV6-4	NA	TRBJ2-2	TGTGCCAGCAGTGACTCGTCCGTGAGCACCGGGGAGCTGTTTTTT	CASSDSSVSTGELFF
once	TRBV7-9	NA	TRBJ2-7	TGTGCCAGCACCAGCCCCGTGGCGGGGGCTTACGAGCAGTACTTC	CASTSPVAGAYEQYF
NA	TRBV27	TRBD2	TRBJ2-7	TGTGCCAGCAGTTCTGCCGGGACTAGCGGGGAGGAGCAGTACTTC	CASSSAGTSGEEQYF
few	TRBV19	TRBD1	TRBJ1-6	TGTGCCAGTAGAAGAGCCGACAGGGATAATTCACCCCTCCACTTT	CASRRADRDNSPLHF
NA	TRBV5-1	NA	TRBJ2-5	TGCGCCAGCAATCTAGCTCCGCAGGAGGTTGTGCAGACCCAGTACTTC	CASNLAPQEVVQTQYF
once	TRBV5-1	NA	TRBJ1-3	TGCGCCAGCAGCTTGGAAGCTTTGGGGGACCGATACTCTGGAAACACCATATATTTT	CASSLEALGDRYSGNTIYF
NA	TRBV9	TRBD2	TRBJ2-5	TGTGCCAGCAGCGTAGGGGCTAGCGGGGGGGCGGAGACCCAGTACTTC	CASSVGASGGAETQYF
NA	TRBV27	NA	TRBJ1-5	TGTGCCAGCAGTTTTCTTATGGGTCAGCCCCAGCATTTT	CASSFLMGQPQHF
NA	TRBV7-8	NA	TRBJ1-1	TGTGCCAGCAGCTTTGGACAAGAAGCTTTCTTT	CASSFGQEAFF
NA	TRBV5-1	NA	TRBJ1-2	TGCGCCAGCAGCTTGAGTCAACTCGATGGCTACACCTTC	CASSLSQLDGYTF
NA	TRBV9	NA	TRBJ1-2	TGTGCCAGCAGCGTAGGCACAGGAGGGGATGGCTACACCTTC	CASSVGTGGDGYTF
NA	TRBV18	NA	TRBJ1-1	TGTGCCAGCTCACCACAAGATAGGGTTTTGAACACTGAAGCTTTCTTT	CASSPQDRVLNTEAFF
NA	TRBV5-4	NA	TRBJ2-2	TGTGCCAGCAGCTTGAGGACCACGACCGGGGAGCTGTTTTTT	CASSLRTTTGELFF
NA	TRBV4-2	NA	TRBJ2-2	TGTGCCAGCAGCCAAGTGCAGGGGTTACGGGAGCTGTTTTTT	CASSQVQGLRELFF
NA	TRBV2	TRBD1	TRBJ2-7	TGTGCCACCGCTGGGGGACAGGTCCCCTACGAGCAGTACTTC	CATAGGQVPYEQYF
NA	TRBV19	NA	TRBJ1-3	TGTGCCAGTAGGCTTCAAACCTTAGGCCACGGAAACACCATATATTTT	CASRLQTLGHGNTIYF